This T cell receptor (beta chain) was recorded in a study of cytomegalovirus exposure and HLA in healthy donors. Study results and caveats: A later analysis linked a missense DCLRE1C variant to TCR beta V- and J-gene trimming. Cytomegalovirus-associated TCR beta chains were listed, numbering 150 to 200. Donors belonging to an Asian-associated ancestry cluster reportedly showed fewer N-insertions in productive TCRs than the roughly 670-donor mean, according to what a later analysis found. Presence/absence analyses assumed roughly uniform sequencing depth across donors.

CDR1 and CDR2 from the germline V gene are SGHAT and FQNNGV. The length of the CDR3 is 14 residues. V shed 2 bases and J shed 4 bases, with 12 bases lying between them. This clone was seen a single time. Its antigen is as yet unknown. Vbeta (60) and Jbeta (13) primers were used in the PCR. Here immunoSEQ multiplex PCR was the method, and the copy in TCRdb shows in-frame clones only, minus some. The data show more than 95,000 clones, 78% seen once. Material: PBMCs. This receptor was obtained from a man between 25 and 39 years old in good health and CMV-seropositive. The chain has TRBV11-2 and TRBJ2-7; the D gene is possibly TRBD1 (6 bases). CDR3 residues: CASSLRTATYEQYF. The CDR3, as DNA: TGTGCCAGCAGCTTACGGACAGCGACGTACGAGCAGTACTTC.